This is a list of T cell receptor beta chains from one sample in a study of OX40 agonist ivuxolimab in advanced cancers. Assay: immunoSEQ multiplex PCR; the TCRdb copy retains only in-frame clones and omits some. This table has about 50,000 clones, approximately 89% appearing once. The source material was CD4+ or CD8+ T cells sorted from blood, sampled in a trial of the OX40 agonist ivuxolimab. The receptors shown here come from an adult with an advanced solid tumor such as melanoma, head and neck, liver or kidney cancer. The CDR3 runs from the conserved cysteine through the conserved F or W. A D gene is named only where the DNA matches it firmly.

cdr3_aa,cdr3_nt,v_call,d_call,j_call
CASSLGQGWETQYF,TGTGCCAGCAGCTTAGGGCAGGGATGGGAGACCCAGTACTTC,TRBV7-9,.,TRBJ2-5
CSGKVGTGGEKLFF,TGCAGCGGTAAAGTAGGGACAGGCGGTGAAAAACTGTTTTTT,TRBV29-1,TRBD1,TRBJ1-4
CSVEGAGPGELFF,TGCAGCGTTGAGGGGGCCGGGCCCGGGGAGCTGTTTTTT,TRBV29-1,.,TRBJ2-2
CASGWGTDTQYF,TGTGCTAGTGGTTGGGGCACAGATACGCAGTATTTT,TRBV12-5,.,TRBJ2-3
CASSSPRRQDFGEAFF,TGTGCCAGCAGTTCACCCCGACGTCAGGACTTTGGTGAAGCTTTCTTT,TRBV6-5,.,TRBJ1-1
CASSFLGTSGMNTEAFF,TGCGCCAGCAGCTTCCTCGGGACGAGTGGGATGAACACTGAAGCTTTCTTT,TRBV5-1,.,TRBJ1-1
CAWSVLAGEGEQYF,TGTGCCTGGAGTGTACTAGCGGGAGAGGGGGAGCAGTACTTC,TRBV30,TRBD2,TRBJ2-7
CASSLLGTLTDTQYF,TGTGCCAGCAGTTTATTAGGGACATTAACAGATACGCAGTATTTT,TRBV27,.,TRBJ2-3
CASSSLNRAYYGYTF,TGTGCCAGCAGTTCCCTAAACAGGGCTTATTATGGCTACACCTTC,TRBV28,.,TRBJ1-2
CSARVLYEQYF,TGCAGTGCTAGAGTGCTGTACGAGCAGTACTTC,TRBV20-1,.,TRBJ2-7
CSVETNYNEQFF,TGCAGCGTTGAGACCAACTACAATGAGCAGTTCTTC,TRBV29-1,.,TRBJ2-1